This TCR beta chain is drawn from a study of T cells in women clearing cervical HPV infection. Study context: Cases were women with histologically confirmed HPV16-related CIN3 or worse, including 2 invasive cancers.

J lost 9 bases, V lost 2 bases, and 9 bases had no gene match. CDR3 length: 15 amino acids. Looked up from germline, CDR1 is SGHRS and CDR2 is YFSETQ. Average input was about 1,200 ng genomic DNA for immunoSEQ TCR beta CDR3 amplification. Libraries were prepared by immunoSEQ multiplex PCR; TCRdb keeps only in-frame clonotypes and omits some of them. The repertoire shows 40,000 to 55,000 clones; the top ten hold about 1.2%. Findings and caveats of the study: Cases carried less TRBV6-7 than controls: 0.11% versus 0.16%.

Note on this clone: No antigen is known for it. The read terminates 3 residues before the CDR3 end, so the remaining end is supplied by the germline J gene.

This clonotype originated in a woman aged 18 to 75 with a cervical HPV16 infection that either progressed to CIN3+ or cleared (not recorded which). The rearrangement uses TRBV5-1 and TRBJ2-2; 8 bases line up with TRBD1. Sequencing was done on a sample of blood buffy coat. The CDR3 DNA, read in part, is TGCGCCAGCAGCTTCGGACAGGGCTCAGGCAGGGAG. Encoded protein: CASSFGQGSGRE. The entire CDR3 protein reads CASSFGQGSGRELFF.